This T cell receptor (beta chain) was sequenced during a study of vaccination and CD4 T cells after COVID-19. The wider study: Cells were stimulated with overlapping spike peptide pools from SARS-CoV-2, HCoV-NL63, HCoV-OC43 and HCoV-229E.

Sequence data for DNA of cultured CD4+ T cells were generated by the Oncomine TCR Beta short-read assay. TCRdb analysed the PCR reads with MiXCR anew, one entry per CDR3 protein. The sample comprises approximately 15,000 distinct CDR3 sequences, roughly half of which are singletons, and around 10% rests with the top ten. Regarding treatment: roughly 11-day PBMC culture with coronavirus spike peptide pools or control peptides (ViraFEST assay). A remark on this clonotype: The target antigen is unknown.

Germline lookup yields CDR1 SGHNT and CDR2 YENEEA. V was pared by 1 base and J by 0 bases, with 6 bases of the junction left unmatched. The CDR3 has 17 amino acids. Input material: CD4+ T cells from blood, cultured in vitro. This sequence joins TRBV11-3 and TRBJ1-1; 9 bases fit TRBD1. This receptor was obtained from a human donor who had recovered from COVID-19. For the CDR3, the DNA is TGTGCCAGCAGCTTAGCGCATCGGACAGGGGTGAACACTGAAGCTTTCTTT. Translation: CASSLAHRTGVNTEAFF.